These 14 T cell receptor beta chains were sequenced from one sample in a study of post-analysis software for immune sequencing data. cDNA libraries for TCR beta contained unique molecular identifiers. TCRdb redid the calling of the PCR reads with MiXCR, one entry per CDR3 protein. The data contain 150,000 or so distinct CDR3 sequences, 36% of them singletons. The sample was blood, taken after autologous hematopoietic stem cell transplantation. These TCRs come from a girl aged 5 to 17 with multiple sclerosis.

The chain carries TRBV6-5 and TRBJ1-2, with D hard to call. The CDR3 has 14 amino acids. Trimming removed 2 bases at V and 7 bases at J, with 14 bases between. The germline gives CDR1 MNHEY, CDR2 SVGAGI. The CDR3 coding sequence is TGTGCCAGCAGTTACGCCGCACAAGGGTTTGGCTACACCTTC. It translates to CASSYAAQGFGYTF.

The chain carries TRBV6-5 and TRBJ2-7, with TRBD1 identical over 11 bases. The germline V gene has CDR1 MNHEY and CDR2 SVGAGI. The CDR3 runs 16 residues. Trimming at V came to 3 bases and at J to 4 bases, leaving 8 bases not matched to a gene. In DNA, the CDR3 is TGTGCCAGCAGTTATCGATGGACAGGGGGCCTGTACGAGCAGTACTTC. Its translation is CASSYRWTGGLYEQYF.

This clonotype was counted only a few times. The V and J genes are TRBV6-1 and TRBJ1-5; unclear D gene. V dropped 3 bases and J dropped 0 bases, with 6 bases sitting between them. Germline V lookup: CDR1 MNHNS, CDR2 SASEGT. The CDR3 has 14 amino acids. The CDR3 here is CASSELSSNQPQHF. Written as DNA, the CDR3 is TGTGCCAGCAGTGAGTTAAGTAGCAATCAGCCCCAGCATTTT.

The genes are TRBV15 and TRBJ2-5; D is uncertain. Trimming pared 0 bases from V and 5 bases from J, leaving 13 bases between. The length of the CDR3 is 15 residues. In germline, CDR1 is LNHNV, CDR2 YYDKDF (reference sequence). As DNA, the CDR3 is TGTGCCACCAGCAGAGATTGGAGCCCCGGGGAGACCCAGTACTTC. This gives the protein CATSRDWSPGETQYF.

The chain is built from TRBV7-3 and TRBJ2-1, with a possible D match to TRBD2 (7 bases). The length of the CDR3 is 14 residues. Germline CDR1 SGHTA, CDR2 FQGTGA. V lost 5 bases and J lost 5, with 13 bases in between. CDR3 bases: TGTGCCAGCAGCCACGGGGGGCCCCACAATGAGCAGTTCTTC. This translates into CASSHGGPHNEQFF.

The rearrangement links TRBV10-3 to TRBJ1-5, with D unresolved. The ends were cut back, 8 bases at V and 4 bases at J, with 12 bases in the middle. The germline gives CDR1 ENHRY, CDR2 SYGVKD. The CDR3 consists of 13 residues. CDR3 sequence reads: CAIATELNQPQHF. CDR3 nucleotides: TGTGCCATCGCGACGGAACTAAATCAGCCCCAGCATTTT.

V is TRBV7-9 and J is TRBJ1-2; D is unclear. The CDR3 spans 11 residues. Germline V gene data show CDR1 as SEHNR and CDR2 as FQNEAQ (reference sequence). Trimming took off 5 bases at V and 10 bases at J, with 11 bases between the two ends. The CDR3 DNA reads as TGTGCCAGCAGCCTGAGAGGCGACTACACCTTC. It yields the protein CASSLRGDYTF.

This chain links TRBV30 with TRBJ1-2, with a possible D match to TRBD1 (6 bases). CDR3 length: 13 amino acids. The germline CDR1 and CDR2 sequences are GTSNPN and SVGIG (reference sequence). Deletions cut 5 bases from V and 4 bases from J, with 14 bases between. The CDR3: CAWGEQGGYGYTF. The CDR3 DNA reads TGTGCCTGGGGCGAACAGGGTGGCTATGGCTACACCTTC.

At least ten counts were recorded for this clonotype. The J gene is TRBJ2-7, the V gene TRBV20-1; D is possibly TRBD2 (6 bases). The V and J ends lost 5 bases and 4 bases respectively, with 12 bases between them. Per germline, CDR1 DFQATT and CDR2 SNEGSKA (reference sequence). This CDR3 region has 12 residues. CDR3 coding DNA: TGCAGTGCTGCACCTCTAGCGTACGAGCAGTACTTC. It translates to CSAAPLAYEQYF.

On this clonotype: The junction shows a germline mismatch at one end, possibly a read error. The rearrangement uses TRBV12-3 or TRBV12-4 and TRBJ2-1; TRBD2 agrees at 10 bases. This CDR3 comprises 15 residues. CDR3 loop: CASTASGSSYNEQVF. CDR3 nucleotides: TGTGCCAGCACCGCTAGCGGGAGCTCCTACAATGAGCAGGTCTTC.

Details on this clonotype: Possible read error: a much larger clone is one base away. The chain combines TRBV6-5 with TRBJ2-5; D perhaps matches TRBD2 (5 bases). Matching the DNA end better, TRBJ2-7 makes the J call doubtful. CDR1 is MNHEY, CDR2 SVGAGI, per germline. CDR3 length: 13 residues. The DNA for the CDR3 is TGTGCCAGCAGTGAGGACGGGACCTACGAGCAGTACTTC. Amino acids: CASSEDGTYEQYF.

The gene calls are TRBV28 and TRBJ2-1; D is undetermined. V was trimmed by 6 bases and J by 11 bases, leaving 14 bases between them. CDR1 and CDR2 from the germline V gene are MDHEN and SYDVKM. This CDR3 spans 12 amino acids. The CDR3 region has the DNA TGTGCCAGCAGCCTCCGGGTGGCTCAGCAGTTCTTC. It yields the protein CASSLRVAQQFF. Using reference TRBV28 and TRBJ2-1 for the parts outside the CDR3, the full variable domain is DVKVTQSSRYLVKRTGEKVFLECVQDMDHENMFWYRQDPGLGLRLIYFSYDVKMKEKGDIPEGYSVSREKKERFSLILESASTNQTSMYLCASSLRVAQQFFGPGTRLTVL.

In this sample, this clonotype turned up many times. CDR3 sequence: CASSQVPGKAFF. The DNA for the CDR3 is TGTGCCAGCAGCCAAGTCCCAGGAAAAGCTTTCTTT. This chain uses TRBV14 with TRBJ1-1, with unresolved D. The CDR3 has 12 residues. Germline V gives CDR1 SGHDN, CDR2 FVKESK. V was pared by 1 base and J by 9 bases, with 9 bases between.

This chain joins TRBV9 and TRBJ1-1; D is unclear. Looked up from germline, CDR1 is SGDLS and CDR2 is YYNGEE. The V gene lost 4 bases and the J gene lost 1 base, with 11 bases spanning the gap. The CDR3 is 14 residues long. In DNA form, the CDR3 reads TGTGCCAGCAGCCTCCAGCCCGAGAACACTGAAGCTTTCTTT. It yields the protein CASSLQPENTEAFF.